These T cell receptor beta chains were read from a single sample in a study of T cell clonotyping in hematopoietic cell transplantation. Some clones are missing from TCRdb's copy, which holds only in-frame ones; the method was immunoSEQ multiplex PCR. There are about 27,000 clones in the sample; nearly 97% occur only once, and less than 1.5% lies in the top ten. The source material was peripheral blood mononuclear cells. The receptors come from a man aged 45-60 years in good health. Some clones in this sample may be carry-over from other donors' samples. Each CDR3 is given with its conserved first and last residue. D genes are given only for firm matches. Part of the rows lack a size; the others show once, few, many or a class for expanded clones.

>-|TRBJ2-7|TRBV18|TRBD1
CASSPETGAFYEQYF
TGTGCCAGCTCACCAGAGACAGGGGCGTTCTACGAGCAGTACTTC
>-|TRBJ2-3|TRBV30|TRBD2
CAWRRLAGGGSDTQYF
TGTGCCTGGAGGAGACTAGCGGGGGGGGGTTCAGATACGCAGTATTTT
>-|TRBJ2-3|TRBV11-1|-
CASSLRTVGSTDTQYF
TGTGCCAGCAGCTTGAGGACAGTCGGGTCCACAGATACGCAGTATTTT
>-|TRBJ1-1|TRBV4-2|-
CASSQGDADQNTEAFF
TGTGCCAGCAGCCAAGGGGATGCGGATCAGAACACTGAAGCTTTCTTT
>-|TRBJ1-6|TRBV6-5|-
CASRADTIGSPLHF
TGTGCCAGCAGAGCCGACACCATCGGTTCACCCCTCCACTTT
>-|TRBJ1-1|TRBV5-4|-
CASSLERRANTEAFF
TGTGCCAGCAGCTTGGAGCGTCGTGCGAACACTGAAGCTTTCTTT
>-|TRBJ1-2|TRBV6-1|-
CASSESLKRYTF
TGTGCCAGCAGTGAATCGCTAAAGCGCTACACCTTC
>-|TRBJ1-1|TRBV7-3|TRBD1
CASSSTGANTEAFF
TGTGCCAGCAGCTCTACAGGGGCGAACACTGAAGCTTTCTTT
>-|TRBJ1-1|TRBV6-5|-
CASSYGGMPTEAFF
TGTGCCAGCAGTTACGGGGGGATGCCCACTGAAGCTTTCTTT
>-|TRBJ1-1|TRBV11-2|-
CASSLDRRRNTEAFF
TGTGCCAGCAGCTTAGACCGGCGCCGGAACACTGAAGCTTTCTTT
>-|TRBJ2-7|TRBV5-5|TRBD1
CASSVGQISSYEQYF
TGTGCCAGCAGCGTGGGACAGATTAGCTCCTACGAGCAGTACTTC
>-|TRBJ1-1|TRBV7-3|-
CASSPGFSTREAFF
TGTGCCAGCAGCCCAGGGTTTAGTACACGTGAAGCTTTCTTT
>-|TRBJ2-7|TRBV5-4|-
CASSLPLADSYEQYF
TGTGCCAGCAGCTTGCCGTTAGCGGACTCCTACGAGCAGTACTTC
>-|TRBJ2-5|TRBV19|-
CASSPGYRGVQETQYF
TGTGCCAGTAGTCCAGGGTACCGAGGGGTCCAAGAGACCCAGTACTTC
>-|TRBJ2-1|TRBV5-6|-
CASSLLATLNEQFF
TGTGCCAGCAGCTTGCTCGCCACCCTCAATGAGCAGTTCTTC
>once|TRBJ2-7|TRBV11-2|TRBD2
CASSLRLAGPYEQYF
TGTGCCAGCAGCTTAAGACTAGCGGGGCCCTACGAGCAGTACTTC
>once|TRBJ1-1|TRBV29-1|TRBD1
CSASGTDEAFF
TGCAGCGCGTCAGGGACAGATGAAGCTTTCTTT
>-|TRBJ2-3|TRBV19|TRBD2
CASSIPDRVATGTSGGTDTQYF
TGTGCCAGTAGTATCCCGGACAGGGTTGCTACCGGGACTAGCGGGGGCACAGATACGCAGTATTTT
>-|TRBJ1-1|TRBV28|-
CASSLMGGTAFF
TGTGCCAGCAGCCTGATGGGGGGAACAGCTTTCTTT
>-|TRBJ2-7|TRBV19|TRBD1
CASSALQGARALEQYF
TGTGCCAGTAGTGCCCTACAGGGGGCGAGGGCCTTGGAGCAGTACTTC
>-|TRBJ2-7|TRBV7-6|-
CASSLARGGPEQYF
TGTGCCAGCAGCTTAGCCAGGGGAGGGCCCGAGCAGTACTTC
>-|TRBJ2-5|TRBV30|-
CAWRVTGAETQYF
TGTGCCTGGAGAGTAACGGGGGCAGAGACCCAGTACTTC
>once|TRBJ1-1|TRBV10-3|-
CAIGYREATEAFF
TGTGCCATCGGTTATAGGGAGGCCACTGAAGCTTTCTTT
>-|TRBJ1-3|TRBV5-1|-
CASSPSRGPGGNTIYF
TGCGCCAGCAGCCCCTCACGGGGGCCTGGTGGAAACACCATATATTTT
>-|TRBJ1-2|TRBV11-2|-
CASSLINYGYTF
TGTGCCAGCAGCTTAATTAACTATGGCTACACCTTC
>-|TRBJ1-1|TRBV11-3|-
CASSFTVNTEAFF
TGTGCCAGCAGCTTTACAGTGAACACTGAAGCTTTCTTT
>-|TRBJ2-7|TRBV6-6|TRBD2
CASSSTGLANPYEQYF
TGTGCCAGCAGTTCCACGGGACTAGCGAACCCCTACGAGCAGTACTTC
>-|TRBJ1-2|TRBV5-1|-
CASSPGGSGDYGYTF
TGCGCCAGCAGCCCGGGCGGGTCAGGGGACTATGGCTACACCTTC
>-|TRBJ2-7|TRBV6-1|TRBD1
CASSEGQGADEQYF
TGTGCCAGCAGTGAGGGACAGGGTGCGGACGAGCAGTACTTC